This entry concerns a single TCR beta chain. The data stem from a study of blood T cell repertoires in COVID-19. The data were produced by immunoSEQ multiplex PCR, yet TCRdb's version contains in-frame clones alone and is incomplete. The repertoire holds 400,000 to 450,000 clones, with around 88% as singletons. What was sequenced was peripheral blood. The receptor comes from a woman aged 45-59 years with COVID-19, enrolled during active disease.

In nucleotides, the CDR3 is TGTGCCAGCAGCTTAGCGGGGGAAGGCACAGATACGCAGTATTTT. It encodes CASSLAGEGTDTQYF. This chain joins TRBV5-4 and TRBJ2-3; 8 bases are a match to TRBD2. With 2 bases clipped from V and 1 base from J, the junction kept 3 bases outside the gene matches. This CDR3 is built from 15 residues. Germline V lookup: CDR1 SGHNT, CDR2 YYREEE (reference sequence).